The next 26 T cell receptor beta chains were all read from a single sample in a study of CD8 T cells in ankylosing spondylitis. These receptors have no identified antigens. MiXCR, run by TCRdb on the 5' RACE reads, gives a single entry per CDR3 protein. The table shows about 480,000 distinct CDR3 sequences, with about 15% occurring only once. Whole-study results and caveats: Ankylosing spondylitis blood appeared to carry a characteristic TCR beta motif of roughly eight highly homologous variants.

Sequenced: blood, either unsorted or a sorted T cell fraction (not recorded which). These receptors were collected from a male donor with ankylosing spondylitis.

This clonotype was seen only a few times. J is TRBJ2-1 and V is TRBV9; no firm D call. The CDR3 is 14 residues long. V gave up 4 bases and J gave up 10 bases, with 18 bases separating them. CDR1 is SGDLS, CDR2 YYNGEE, per germline. The CDR3 is CASSPDGRSPEQFF. The CDR3 region has the DNA TGTGCCAGCAGCCCAGACGGGCGGAGCCCGGAGCAGTTCTTC.

This clonotype was seen only a few times. The J gene is TRBJ1-6, the V gene TRBV5-1; 12 nucleotides align to TRBD1. This CDR3 spans 18 amino acids. Looked up from germline, CDR1 is SGHRS and CDR2 is YFSETQ. V dropped 0 bases and J dropped 7; count of bases not matched to a gene: 8. The CDR3 nucleotides read TGCGCCAGCAGCTTGGGGCCGGGACAGGGGGCGCAGAATTCACCCCTCCACTTT. This translates into CASSLGPGQGAQNSPLHF.

This clonotype was counted a few times. The chain employs TRBV18 and TRBJ2-2; no clear D. The length of the CDR3 is 14 residues. Germline CDR1 KGHSH, CDR2 LQKENI. V lost 3 bases to trimming and J lost 3 bases, with 8 bases between them. CDR3: CASSPPLDTGELFF. For the CDR3, the DNA is TGTGCCAGCTCACCTCCCTTGGACACCGGGGAGCTGTTTTTT.

The chain uses TRBV20-1 and TRBJ2-7; D tentatively fits TRBD1 or TRBD2 (5 bases each). The CDR3 consists of 13 residues. Between the trimmed V and J ends, which lost 8 bases and 0 bases, there was a span of 14 bases. Per the germline V gene, CDR1 is DFQATT and CDR2 is SNEGSKA (reference sequence). The CDR3 DNA sequence: TGCAGTCCCTCCCGGGACGGCTCCTACGAGCAGTACTTC. Residues: CSPSRDGSYEQYF.

The table lists this clonotype with a few counts. The V and J genes are TRBV28 and TRBJ2-1; tentatively, D is TRBD1 (5 bases). Looked up from germline, CDR1 is MDHEN and CDR2 is SYDVKM. Trimming took off 3 bases at V and 6 bases at J, with 12 bases between the two ends. CDR3 size: 14 residues. The CDR3 sequence: CASSLVAGANEQFF. CDR3 nucleotides: TGTGCCAGCAGTTTGGTAGCTGGGGCCAATGAGCAGTTCTTC.

The chain carries TRBV5-1 and TRBJ2-7, with TRBD1 identical over 10 bases. Germline V gene data show CDR1 as SGHRS and CDR2 as YFSETQ. Unmatched junction bases numbered 6, after V lost 1 base and J lost 5 bases. The CDR3 has 15 residues. CDR3 DNA sequence: TGCGCCAGCAGCTTGTGGGGGGGGACAGGGGACGAGCAGTACTTC. As protein: CASSLWGGTGDEQYF.

Only a few counts were recorded for this clonotype. The chain carries TRBV5-1 and TRBJ1-4; the D is unclear. The germline V and J ends were trimmed by 2 bases and 7 bases, with 12 bases remaining between them. This CDR3 region has 14 residues. Germline CDR1 reads SGHRS; CDR2 reads YFSETQ. This CDR3 reads CASSFDMRGEKLFF. The CDR3 DNA sequence: TGCGCCAGCAGCTTTGACATGCGTGGTGAAAAACTGTTTTTT. Full variable domain (missing parts from reference TRBV5-1 and TRBJ1-4): KAGVTQTPRYLIKTRGQQVTLSCSPISGHRSVSWYQQTPGQGLQFLFEYFSETQRNKGNFPGRFSGRQFSNSRSEMNVSTLELGDSALYLCASSFDMRGEKLFFGSGTQLSVL.

There are a few counts of this clonotype. This sequence joins TRBV4-1 and TRBJ1-2; the match to TRBD1 covers 7 bases. The CDR3 has 14 residues. Trimming cost V 0 bases and J 7 bases; bases outside gene matches: 5. Germline V gives CDR1 MGHRA, CDR2 YSYEKL. CDR3 nucleotide sequence: TGCGCCAGCAGCCAAGAGTCCAGGGGGACTGGCTACACCTTC. Its translation is CASSQESRGTGYTF.

The chain combines TRBV18 with TRBJ1-2, with D uncertain. The CDR3 sequence is 14 residues long. The V end lost 1 base, the J end lost 4 bases, and 10 bases lay between the germline ends. From germline, CDR1 is KGHSH and CDR2 LQKENI. CDR3 sequence: CASSPRDSPYGYTF. In DNA, the CDR3 is TGTGCCAGCTCACCACGGGATTCCCCCTATGGCTACACCTTC.

This clonotype was recorded a few times. The chain links TRBV5-1 to TRBJ2-2; 9 bases align to TRBD1. CDR3 length: 16 amino acids. V shed 4 bases, J shed 1 base, and the junction held 5 bases outside the gene matches. Germline lookup yields CDR1 SGHRS and CDR2 YFSETQ. CDR3 region: CASSLGQGKNTGELFF. The CDR3 coding sequence is TGCGCCAGCAGCCTTGGACAGGGGAAGAACACCGGGGAGCTGTTTTTT.

The chain uses TRBV7-2 and TRBJ2-1; D gene ambiguous. Trimming removed 3 bases from V and 10 bases from J, with 7 bases in between. The CDR3 spans 11 residues. CDR1 is SGHTA, CDR2 FQGNSA, per germline. The CDR3 coding sequence is TGTGCCAGCAGCTTCTCCTCGGAGCAGTTCTTC. Protein sequence: CASSFSSEQFF.

At least ten counts were recorded for this clonotype. CDR3 DNA: TGCGCCAGCAGCTTGGTAGGGAAGCCGGACACTGAAGCTTTCTTT. Protein sequence: CASSLVGKPDTEAFF. The chain carries TRBV5-1 and TRBJ1-1, with D unclear. Germline V gene data show CDR1 as SGHRS and CDR2 as YFSETQ. The length of the CDR3 is 15 residues. The V gene lost 0 bases and the J gene lost 3 bases, with 12 bases spanning the gap. Full variable domain (remainder filled in from reference TRBV5-1 and TRBJ1-1): KAGVTQTPRYLIKTRGQQVTLSCSPISGHRSVSWYQQTPGQGLQFLFEYFSETQRNKGNFPGRFSGRQFSNSRSEMNVSTLELGDSALYLCASSLVGKPDTEAFFGQGTRLTVV.

This chain joins TRBV6-1 and TRBJ1-2, with TRBD1 matching over 10 bases. With V trimmed by 6 bases and J by 4 bases, 8 bases remained unmatched. There are 15 residues in the CDR3. Germline values: CDR1 MNHNS, CDR2 SASEGT. CDR3 loop: CASSGQGGLGYGYTF. The CDR3 nucleotides read TGTGCCAGCAGCGGACAGGGGGGGCTGGGCTATGGCTACACCTTC.

This clonotype was detected many times. The V gene is TRBV20-1, the J gene TRBJ2-2; the match to TRBD2 covers 9 bases. The V gene end was trimmed by 0 bases and the J gene end by 5 bases; junction bases not matched to a gene: 10. CDR3 length: 17 amino acids. Germline V CDR1 and CDR2: DFQATT, SNEGSKA (reference sequence). The CDR3 DNA reads as TGCAGTGCTAGAGACGGCGGGAGGGCCGTTAAGACCGGGGAGCTGTTTTTT. This sequence encodes CSARDGGRAVKTGELFF.

This clonotype was found a few times. The chain employs TRBV6-2 or TRBV6-3 and TRBJ1-6; weak D call: TRBD1 (5 bases). The CDR3 has 14 amino acids. V lost 11 bases, J lost 9 bases, and 20 bases lay in between. Germline V gene sequence: CDR1 MNHEY, CDR2 SVGEGT. Here the CDR3 reads CAAARETTPSPLHF. CDR3 DNA sequence: TGTGCCGCAGCCAGGGAAACTACCCCTTCACCCCTCCACTTT.

This clonotype was seen a few times. The rearrangement uses TRBV12-3 or TRBV12-4 and TRBJ2-1; D might be TRBD1 or TRBD2, each matching 5 bases. V lost 6 bases and J 5 bases, leaving 14 bases between the germline ends. The length of the CDR3 is 14 residues. The CDR3 DNA is TGTGCCAGCAGCCCTGCCGGGACCCACAATGAGCAGTTCTTC. Protein sequence: CASSPAGTHNEQFF.

This clonotype turned up a few times. The V call is TRBV2, the J call TRBJ2-2; 8 bases line up with TRBD1. Germline trimming cut 8 bases from V and 7 bases from J; bases unmatched to any gene: 6. This CDR3 is 13 amino acids long. From germline, CDR1 is SNHLY and CDR2 FYNNEI. CDR3 nucleotides: TGTGCCAGCTCCGGACAGGGATACGGGGAGCTGTTTTTT. Protein: CASSGQGYGELFF.

The V and J genes are TRBV6-1 and TRBJ1-5; possible D gene TRBD1, 6 bases. CDR1 is MNHNS, CDR2 SASEGT, per germline. This CDR3 is 16 amino acids long. The V gene lost 6 bases and the J gene lost 3 bases, with 18 bases spanning the gap. The CDR3 here is CASRRSGAGNNQPQHF. The CDR3 DNA sequence: TGTGCCAGCAGGCGGTCAGGGGCAGGGAACAATCAGCCCCAGCATTTT.

As DNA, the CDR3 is TGTGCCAGCAGAAGGACCGATGAAAAACTGTTTTTT. Its translation is CASRRTDEKLFF. V is TRBV28 and J is TRBJ1-4; D gene ambiguous. V was clipped by 6 bases and J by 6 bases, with 8 bases between them. Germline-derived CDR1 and CDR2 are MDHEN and SYDVKM. CDR3 size: 12 residues.

This clonotype was observed at least ten times. V usage is TRBV12-3 or TRBV12-4 and J usage is TRBJ2-7; D unclear. The V and J ends lost 1 base and 7 bases respectively, with 11 bases between them. CDR3 length: 13 amino acids. In DNA, the CDR3 is TGTGCCAGCAGTTTAGGGACCCACAGAGAGCAGTACTTC. It yields the protein CASSLGTHREQYF.

This clonotype was picked up a small number of times. The CDR3 reads CASSPPAGKETQYF. The CDR3 DNA reads as TGTGCCAGCTCACCACCGGCGGGGAAAGAGACCCAGTACTTC. The chain carries TRBV18 and TRBJ2-5, with TRBD2 as a possible D gene (6 bases). This CDR3 comprises 14 residues. V was trimmed by 0 bases and J by 3 bases, leaving 8 bases between them. Germline-derived CDR1 and CDR2 are KGHSH and LQKENI.

The rearrangement uses TRBV3-1 and TRBJ2-1, with D unclear. The CDR3 covers 12 residues. V was pared by 2 bases and J by 10 bases, with 9 bases between. Germline V gene sequence: CDR1 LGHDT, CDR2 YNNKEL (reference sequence). The CDR3: CASSQTAREQFF. The CDR3 nucleotides are TGTGCCAGCAGCCAAACTGCGCGCGAGCAGTTCTTC.

This clonotype was counted a few times. The chain combines TRBV20-1 with TRBJ1-5; possible D gene TRBD1, 6 bases. The CDR3 contains 14 residues. The V and J ends lost 3 bases and 5 bases respectively, with 14 bases between them. Germline CDR1 is DFQATT and CDR2 is SNEGSKA (reference sequence). CDR3 nucleotide sequence: TGCAGTGCTAGGCGTCAGGGGTACGATCAGCCCCAGCATTTT. This codes for CSARRQGYDQPQHF.

The V call is TRBV6-2 or TRBV6-3, the J call TRBJ2-7, with TRBD1 matching over 8 bases. Germline lookup yields CDR1 MNHEY and CDR2 SVGEGT. The V and J ends lost 6 bases and 1 base, in that order; junction bases with no gene match: 8. The CDR3 runs to 15 residues. The CDR3 DNA follows: TGTGCCAGCAGCCCTAGACAGGGGAGGTCCTACGAGCAGTACTTC. Translation: CASSPRQGRSYEQYF.

This clonotype was recorded a few times. The CDR3 reads CASSSPLLAGGLGRELFF. The CDR3 bases are TGTGCCAGCAGCTCCCCCCTCCTAGCGGGGGGGCTGGGTCGGGAGCTGTTTTTT. This chain connects TRBV11-2 to TRBJ2-2; 12 nucleotides align to TRBD2. The J segment lost 9 bases and the V segment lost 4 bases, leaving 15 bases of the junction unmatched. The CDR3 has 18 amino acids. Germline V lookup: CDR1 SGHAT, CDR2 FQNNGV.

The CDR3: CSVRGLAGGVGETQYF. DNA for the CDR3: TGCAGCGTTAGGGGACTAGCGGGAGGGGTTGGAGAGACCCAGTACTTC. This chain uses TRBV29-1 with TRBJ2-5; TRBD2 matches 16 bases. The CDR3 has 16 amino acids. Germline CDR1 reads SQVTM; CDR2 reads ANQGSEA. J was trimmed by 4 bases and V by 5 bases; bases with no gene match: 7.